The 17 T cell receptor beta chains in this list originate from one sample, sequenced in a study of blood T cell repertoires in COVID-19. Produced via immunoSEQ multiplex PCR; TCRdb's table is partial and in-frame only. The sample consists of a few hundred thousand clones, around 87% of them appearing once. The specimen sequenced was peripheral blood. These receptors all come from a human donor in a cohort sampled during active COVID-19.

This chain joins TRBV6-6 and TRBJ2-3; possible D gene TRBD1, 5 bases. The germline V gene encodes CDR1 MNHNY and CDR2 SVGAGI (reference sequence). The CDR3 is made up of 14 amino acids. V was cut by 6 bases and J by 5 bases, with 15 bases left in between. Written as DNA, the CDR3 is TGTGCCAGCAGGGTGTCAAGACAGTTAGATACGCAGTATTTT. Translating gives CASRVSRQLDTQYF.

As to this clone: The sample carries other DNA sequences with the same CDR3. The J gene is TRBJ2-7, the V gene TRBV5-4, with a tentative D call TRBD2 (6 bases). This CDR3 region has 14 residues. Trimming shortened V by 1 base and J by 2 bases, and 10 bases separated the two germline ends. The V gene's germline CDR1 is SGHNT and CDR2 YYREEE (reference sequence). The CDR3 DNA is TGTGCCAGCAGCTTGCGGGGGAGGACCTACGAGCAGTACTTC. Amino acids: CASSLRGRTYEQYF.

The V call is TRBV18, the J call TRBJ1-1; D gene unclear. V was clipped by 4 bases and J by 7 bases, with 13 bases between them. Germline CDR1 reads KGHSH; CDR2 reads LQKENI. The CDR3 sequence is 13 residues long. CDR3 in DNA: TGTGCCAGCTCACGGGAGCTCACTTTTGAAGCTTTCTTT. Protein sequence: CASSRELTFEAFF.

The rearrangement links TRBV2 to TRBJ2-7; D ambiguous. The CDR3 is 13 amino acids. Trimming cost V 6 bases and J 5 bases, with 14 bases left between them. Germline values: CDR1 SNHLY, CDR2 FYNNEI. Here the CDR3 DNA reads TGTGCCAGCAGGAGCCCGGAGAAACACGAGCAGTACTTC. It yields the protein CASRSPEKHEQYF. Full variable domain (missing parts from reference TRBV2 and TRBJ2-7): EPEVTQTPSHQVTQMGQEVILRCVPISNHLYFYWYRQILGQKVEFLVSFYNNEISEKSEIFDDQFSVERPDGSNFTLKIRSTKLEDSAMYFCASRSPEKHEQYFGPGTRLTVT.

The rearrangement links TRBV21-1 to TRBJ2-7; the table names TRBD2, a call not compared with the DNA. TRBV21-1 has pseudogene status. The CDR3 has 16 amino acids. DNA of the CDR3: TGTGCCAGCAGCAAATCCGAGGGAACCCGAAGGGACGAGCAGTACTTC. Translation gives CASSKSEGTRRDEQYF.

The chain carries TRBV4-1 and TRBJ1-5, with D hard to call. The germline gives CDR1 MGHRA, CDR2 YSYEKL. The CDR3 length is 13 residues. V was pared by 4 bases and J by 3 bases, with 7 bases between. The CDR3 coding sequence is TGCGCCAGCAGCCGCCTACCCAATCAGCCCCAGCATTTT. Its protein is CASSRLPNQPQHF.

The chain combines TRBV28 with TRBJ2-7; D is undetermined. V shed 3 bases and J shed 0 bases, with 12 bases lying between them. The CDR3 is 15 amino acids. CDR1 is MDHEN and CDR2 is SYDVKM in the germline V gene. The CDR3 loop is CASSFRSGASYEQYF. CDR3 nucleotides: TGTGCCAGCAGTTTTCGCAGTGGTGCCTCCTACGAGCAGTACTTC.

The J gene is TRBJ2-2, the V gene TRBV6-4; 11 positions agree with TRBD2. V lost 4 bases, J lost 7 bases, and 17 bases stayed unmatched. Germline CDR1 reads MRHNA; CDR2 reads SNTAGT. This CDR3 spans 19 amino acids. CDR3 sequence (DNA): TGTGCCAGCAGTGGCCACGGACTAGCGGGCGTATTAAATGGCGGGGAGCTGTTTTTT. Its protein product is CASSGHGLAGVLNGGELFF.

The chain recombines TRBV6-5 with TRBJ2-1, with a weak D call TRBD2 (5 bases). The ends were cut back, 7 bases at V and 3 bases at J, with 13 bases in the middle. The CDR3 runs to 14 residues. Germline-derived CDR1 and CDR2 are MNHEY and SVGAGI. CDR3 sequence: CASTPGSYYNEQFF. For the CDR3, the DNA is TGTGCCAGCACTCCGGGGTCATACTACAATGAGCAGTTCTTC.

The rearrangement joins TRBV29-1 to TRBJ2-1, with D perhaps TRBD1 (5 bases). The CDR3 is 14 residues long. Germline assignment: CDR1 SQVTM and CDR2 ANQGSEA. The V end lost 4 bases, the J end lost 1 base, and 11 bases lay between the germline ends. The CDR3 region is CSVGGRQSYNEQFF. The CDR3 DNA is TGCAGCGTTGGGGGCCGTCAGTCCTACAATGAGCAGTTCTTC.

The chain is built from TRBV15 and TRBJ2-3; 12 bases fit TRBD2. Germline V lookup: CDR1 LNHNV, CDR2 YYDKDF (reference sequence). The length of the CDR3 is 21 residues. The trim removed 1 base at V and 3 bases at J, leaving 17 bases unmatched. CDR3 protein: CATSRGSTPLAGGSQTDTQYF. CDR3 in DNA: TGTGCCACCAGCAGAGGTTCTACCCCACTAGCGGGAGGTTCACAGACAGATACGCAGTATTTT.

The rearrangement uses TRBV4-2 and TRBJ2-5; 10 bases are shared with TRBD2. The germline gives CDR1 LGHNA, CDR2 YNFKEQ. This CDR3 is 15 amino acids long. V lost 1 base, J lost 4 bases, and 3 bases stayed unmatched. The CDR3 bases are TGTGCCAGCAGCCAAGTAGCGGGAGGCGGAGAGACCCAGTACTTC. It encodes CASSQVAGGGETQYF.

This clone was seen a few times. The rearrangement uses TRBV9 and TRBJ1-5, with D possibly being TRBD1 (6 bases). Trimming cost V 2 bases and J 7 bases, with 10 bases left between them. This CDR3 is 13 amino acids long. Germline assignment: CDR1 SGDLS and CDR2 YYNGEE. CDR3 region: CASSVRGGQPQHF. CDR3 DNA: TGTGCCAGCAGCGTCCGGGGGGGCCAGCCCCAGCATTTT.

The chain combines TRBV19 with TRBJ2-7; possible D gene TRBD2, 5 bases. With 5 bases removed from V and 6 bases from J, the gap between germline ends came to 11 bases. The CDR3 extends over 12 amino acids. The germline CDR1 and CDR2 sequences are LNHDA and SQIVND (reference sequence). DNA for the CDR3: TGTGCCAGTAGTGAGGCTAGCAGCGAGCAGTACTTC. Amino acids: CASSEASSEQYF.

In DNA form, the CDR3 reads TGCGCCAGCAGGGAACAGGGTCTGGTGGAACGAGGAGACACTGAAGCTTTCTTT. Encoded protein: CASREQGLVERGDTEAFF. This chain joins TRBV10-1 and TRBJ1-1; TRBD1 might be the D (6 bases). Trimming removed 6 bases from V and 3 bases from J, with 26 bases in between. CDR3 size: 18 residues. Germline values: CDR1 WNHNN, CDR2 SYGVQD (reference sequence).

This clone came up a few times. Other DNA sequences within the sample encode an identical CDR3. V is TRBV28 and J is TRBJ1-5; possibly TRBD1 for D (6 bases). Germline V CDR1 and CDR2: MDHEN, SYDVKM. Deletions cut 5 bases from V and 3 bases from J, with 8 bases between. This CDR3 comprises 13 residues. As DNA, the CDR3 is TGTGCCAGCAGTAGGACAGTCAATCAGCCCCAGCATTTT. It is translated as CASSRTVNQPQHF.

The chain employs TRBV20-1 and TRBJ1-1; D perhaps matches TRBD1 (6 bases). The CDR3 is made up of 15 amino acids. Germline V gives CDR1 DFQATT, CDR2 SNEGSKA (reference sequence). V dropped 3 bases and J dropped 0 bases, with 14 bases sitting between them. The CDR3 here is CSASSQGLMNTEAFF. The CDR3 DNA reads as TGCAGTGCTAGTAGCCAGGGGCTAATGAACACTGAAGCTTTCTTT.